The entry that follows covers one T cell receptor (beta chain) sequence. Its target is unknown. This record belongs to a study of T cells in Graves' hyperthyroidism and ophthalmopathy. Graves' hyperthyroidism was deemed stable absent ophthalmopathy progression within 18 months. Study-wide points: Separation of ophthalmopathy from stable hyperthyroidism was achieved by a 13 V-J model.

The CDR3 sequence is 14 residues long. V was shortened by 6 bases and J by 2 bases, with 17 bases between the two germline ends. Germline lookup yields CDR1 DFQATT and CDR2 SNEGSKA (reference sequence). The source material, RNA transcripts, was used to amplify TCR beta CDR3 regions. HTBI primers were used for first-round RT-PCR of the TCR CDR3. TCRdb passed the multiplex PCR reads through MiXCR, listing each CDR3 protein once. This table has about 580,000 distinct CDR3 sequences, around 42% appearing once. The sequence derives from a woman younger than 35 with Graves' hyperthyroidism. Sequenced input: peripheral blood or thyroid tissue (not recorded which). The chain combines TRBV20-1 with TRBJ2-7; D perhaps matches TRBD2 (5 bases). CDR3 DNA: TGCAGTGCCAGCAGTTTGAGCGGCGCCTACGAGCAGTACTTC. Encoded protein: CSASSLSGAYEQYF.